This T cell receptor beta chain was observed in a study of T cell responses to AZD1222 COVID-19 vaccine. Overall study results and limits: After the peak T cell response, and only then, were repertoires sampled.

Sequencing was performed with immunoSEQ multiplex PCR; in TCRdb, only in-frame clones are kept and a portion is missing. The table includes roughly 100,000 clones, 80% to 90% detected once. A word on this clone: Its antigen is as yet unknown.

V lost 0 bases, J lost 4 bases, and 8 bases stayed unmatched. From germline, CDR1 is LGHNA and CDR2 YNFKEQ. The CDR3 runs to 16 residues. The chain uses TRBV4-2 and TRBJ2-7, with 8 nucleotides matching TRBD2. The receptor was isolated from an adult in good health. The sample consisted of peripheral blood, taken on day 0 of AZD1222 vaccination. The CDR3 is CASSQEPLAGKYEQYF. The DNA for the CDR3 is TGTGCCAGCAGCCAAGAACCCCTAGCGGGTAAATACGAGCAGTACTTC.